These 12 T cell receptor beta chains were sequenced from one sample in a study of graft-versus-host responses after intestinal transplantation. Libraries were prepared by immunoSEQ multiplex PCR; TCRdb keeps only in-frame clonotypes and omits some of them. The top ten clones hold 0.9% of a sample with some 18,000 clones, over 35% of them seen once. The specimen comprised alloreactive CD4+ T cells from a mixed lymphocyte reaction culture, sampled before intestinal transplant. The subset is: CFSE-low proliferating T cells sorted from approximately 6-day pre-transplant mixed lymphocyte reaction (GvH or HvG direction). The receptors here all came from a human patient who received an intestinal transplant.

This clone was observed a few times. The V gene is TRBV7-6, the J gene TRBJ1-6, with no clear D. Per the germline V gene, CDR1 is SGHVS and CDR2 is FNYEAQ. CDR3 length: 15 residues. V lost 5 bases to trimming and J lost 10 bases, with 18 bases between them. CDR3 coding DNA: TGTGCCAGCAGCCTCGGACCCTACTTAATCTCACCCCTCCACTTT. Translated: CASSLGPYLISPLHF.

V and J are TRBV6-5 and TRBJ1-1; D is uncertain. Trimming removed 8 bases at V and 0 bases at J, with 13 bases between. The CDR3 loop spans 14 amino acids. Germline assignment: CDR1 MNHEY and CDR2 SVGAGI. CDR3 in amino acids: CASLQGIMNTEAFF. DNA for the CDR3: TGTGCCAGCCTCCAAGGGATCATGAACACTGAAGCTTTCTTT.

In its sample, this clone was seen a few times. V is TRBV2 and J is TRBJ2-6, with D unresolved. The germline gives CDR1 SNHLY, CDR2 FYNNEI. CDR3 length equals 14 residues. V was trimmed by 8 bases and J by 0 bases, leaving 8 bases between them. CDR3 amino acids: CASHQGSGANVLTF. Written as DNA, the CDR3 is TGTGCCAGCCATCAAGGCTCTGGGGCCAACGTCCTGACTTTC.

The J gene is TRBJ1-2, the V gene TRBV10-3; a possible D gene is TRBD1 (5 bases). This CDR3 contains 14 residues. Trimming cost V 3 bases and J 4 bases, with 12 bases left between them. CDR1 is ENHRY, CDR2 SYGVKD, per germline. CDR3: CAISESGFRYGYTF. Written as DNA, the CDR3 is TGTGCCATCAGTGAATCAGGGTTCCGCTATGGCTACACCTTC.

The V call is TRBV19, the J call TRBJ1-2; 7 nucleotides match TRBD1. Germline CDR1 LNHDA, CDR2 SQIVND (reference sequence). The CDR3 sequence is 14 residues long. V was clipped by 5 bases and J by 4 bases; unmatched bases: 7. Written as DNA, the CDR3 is TGTGCCAGTAGTGAACAGGGGACCTCCTATGGCTACACCTTC. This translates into CASSEQGTSYGYTF.

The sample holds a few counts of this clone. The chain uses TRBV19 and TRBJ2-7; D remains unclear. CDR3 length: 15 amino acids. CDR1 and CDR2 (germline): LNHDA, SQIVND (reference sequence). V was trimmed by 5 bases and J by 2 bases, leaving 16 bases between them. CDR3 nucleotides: TGTGCCAGTAGTCCCCATAGGTCCCCGCCCTACGAGCAGTACTTC. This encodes CASSPHRSPPYEQYF. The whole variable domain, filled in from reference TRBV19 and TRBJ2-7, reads DGGITQSPKYLFRKEGQNVTLSCEQNLNHDAMYWYRQDPGQGLRLIYYSQIVNDFQKGDIAEGYSVSREKKESFPLTVTSAQKNPTAFYLCASSPHRSPPYEQYFGPGTRLTVT.

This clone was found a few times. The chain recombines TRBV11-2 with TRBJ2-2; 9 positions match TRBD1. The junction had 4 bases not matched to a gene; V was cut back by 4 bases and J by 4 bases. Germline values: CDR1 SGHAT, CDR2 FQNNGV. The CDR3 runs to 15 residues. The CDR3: CASSSYRGPTGELFF. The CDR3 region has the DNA TGTGCCAGCAGCTCCTACAGGGGGCCCACCGGGGAGCTGTTTTTT.

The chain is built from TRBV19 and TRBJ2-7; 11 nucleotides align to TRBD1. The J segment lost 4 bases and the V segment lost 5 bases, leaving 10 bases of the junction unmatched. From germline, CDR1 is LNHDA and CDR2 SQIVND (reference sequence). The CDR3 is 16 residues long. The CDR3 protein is CASSLAAGQGGYEQYF. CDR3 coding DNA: TGTGCCAGTAGTCTAGCAGCGGGACAGGGGGGTTACGAGCAGTACTTC.

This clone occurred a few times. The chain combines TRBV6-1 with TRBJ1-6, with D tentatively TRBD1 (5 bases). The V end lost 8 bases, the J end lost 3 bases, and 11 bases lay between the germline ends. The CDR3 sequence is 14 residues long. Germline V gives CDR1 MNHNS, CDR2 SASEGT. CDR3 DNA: TGTGCCAGCGGCCGACAGATCTATAATTCACCCCTCCACTTT. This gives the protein CASGRQIYNSPLHF.

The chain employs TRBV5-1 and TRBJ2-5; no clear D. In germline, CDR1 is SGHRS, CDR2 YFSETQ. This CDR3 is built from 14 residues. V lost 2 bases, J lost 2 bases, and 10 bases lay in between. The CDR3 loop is CASSLRLRQETQYF. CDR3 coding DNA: TGCGCCAGCAGCTTAAGGCTGCGTCAAGAGACCCAGTACTTC.

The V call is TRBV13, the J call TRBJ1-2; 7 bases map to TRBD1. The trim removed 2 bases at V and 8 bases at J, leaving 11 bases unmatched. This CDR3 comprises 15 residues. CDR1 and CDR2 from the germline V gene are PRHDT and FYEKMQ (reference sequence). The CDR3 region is CASSLWGGQTGGYTF. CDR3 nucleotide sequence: TGTGCCAGCAGCTTATGGGGGGGACAGACCGGCGGCTACACCTTC. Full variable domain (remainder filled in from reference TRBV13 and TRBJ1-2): AAGVIQSPRHLIKEKRETATLKCYPIPRHDTVYWYQQGPGQDPQFLISFYEKMQSDKGSIPDRFSAQQFSDYHSELNMSSLELGDSALYFCASSLWGGQTGGYTFGSGTRLTVV.

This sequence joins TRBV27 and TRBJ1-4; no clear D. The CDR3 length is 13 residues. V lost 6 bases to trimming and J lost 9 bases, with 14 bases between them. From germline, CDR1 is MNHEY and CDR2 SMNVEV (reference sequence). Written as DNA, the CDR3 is TGTGCCAGCAGCACCACCCGGGAGAAAAAACTGTTTTTT. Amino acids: CASSTTREKKLFF.